This T cell receptor (beta chain) derives from a study of blood T cell repertoires in COVID-19. Study overall: Sources were T cells, B-cell-depleted T cells, or PBMCs; the material itself was cDNA or gDNA.

Original data processing: Quantification of nucleated cells was approximated via reference gene primer amplification. Some clones are missing from TCRdb's copy, which holds only in-frame ones; the method was immunoSEQ multiplex PCR. V, J and clone size derive from that table, while D and trimming were established from the DNA sequence. The sample shows 450,000 or so clones, 89% of them seen only once. The sample comprised peripheral blood. The receptor comes from a man aged 18 to 30 with COVID-19, enrolled during active disease.

The CDR3 sequence: CASKRQGNNSPLHF. CDR3 in DNA: TGTGCCAGCAAACGACAGGGGAATAATTCACCCCTCCACTTT. The chain uses TRBV2 and TRBJ1-6; 8 bases line up with TRBD1. CDR3 size: 14 residues. The germline CDR1 and CDR2 sequences are SNHLY and FYNNEI. The trim removed 7 bases at V and 5 bases at J, leaving 4 bases unmatched.